This T cell receptor beta chain stems from a study of beta chain features in type 1 diabetes. The whole isolated RNA underwent reverse transcription, so sequencing captured expressed TCRB transcripts. Clones were sequenced by immunoSEQ multiplex PCR, and TCRdb holds only the in-frame ones, with some missing. This table has roughly 700,000 clones, around 15% appearing once. Regarding the study as a whole: A pattern of fewer insertions and more deletions at VDJ junctions was seen in type 1 diabetes patients. All four CD4+ subsets of Type 1 diabetes patients contained TCRB CDR3s that were moderately but significantly shorter.

Comment on this clone: Its antigen remains unidentified.

CDR3 size: 14 residues. Germline V gene lookup returns CDR1 SGDLS and CDR2 YYNGEE. Trimming removed 1 base from V and 2 bases from J, with 9 bases in between. The sequence was collected from a man younger than 30 with type 1 diabetes. The rearrangement uses TRBV9 and TRBJ1-2; D gene ambiguous. Specimen: naive CD4+ T cells from blood. This CDR3 is CASSVSLLNYGYTF. The CDR3 DNA follows: TGTGCCAGCAGCGTAAGCTTACTCAACTATGGCTACACCTTC.